These 16 T cell receptor beta chains were all obtained from the same sample, sequenced in a study of identical twins (dated by TCRdb to between 2015 and 2016). The library was generated by 5' RACE. TCRdb shows the sequencer as Illumina HiSeq 2000. The public reads were run again by TCRdb, first through fastp at Q25 and then through MiXCR, and only productive beta chains were kept. Each CDR3 protein gets just one entry, which takes the most common genes and DNA from the rows behind it. The sample table shows about 890,000 distinct CDR3 sequences, and 9% to 15% are seen once. Clones ranked in the top ten supply roughly 1.6% of the sample. In addition, the sample was reused for a study of yellow fever vaccine responses in identical twins.

The source material was PBMCs. All receptors come from a woman aged 18-29 years in good health.

The rearrangement uses TRBV25-1 and TRBJ2-7, with D perhaps TRBD1 (6 bases). The germline gives CDR1 MGHDK, CDR2 SYGVNS. This CDR3 has 12 amino acids. V was pared by 4 bases and J by 5 bases, with 9 bases between. The DNA for the CDR3 is TGTGCCAGCAGTGTAGACAGGAACGAGCAGTACTTC. Translating gives CASSVDRNEQYF.

This clonotype was recorded a few times. The CDR3 DNA reads as TGCGCCAGCAGCCAAGTAGTGGTTCAGGGGGCGGCTGGAAACACCATATATTTT. It yields the protein CASSQVVVQGAAGNTIYF. The chain recombines TRBV4-1 with TRBJ1-3, with TRBD1 matching over 8 bases. The CDR3 is 18 amino acids. Germline V gene lookup returns CDR1 MGHRA and CDR2 YSYEKL. The V and J ends lost 1 base and 2 bases, in that order; junction bases with no gene match: 10.

V usage is TRBV2 and J usage is TRBJ2-1, with D possibly matching TRBD2 (6 bases). This CDR3 contains 13 residues. Trimming stripped 6 bases from V and 7 bases from J, with 13 bases between. The germline V gene encodes CDR1 SNHLY and CDR2 FYNNEI. The CDR3 loop reads CASRETSRNEQFF. CDR3 DNA: TGTGCCAGCAGAGAAACTAGCCGGAATGAGCAGTTCTTC.

V and J are TRBV18 and TRBJ2-7; 9 nucleotides match TRBD1. CDR1 KGHSH and CDR2 LQKENI come from the germline V gene. V lost 5 bases, J lost 1 base, and 9 bases stayed unmatched. The CDR3 extends over 16 amino acids. The CDR3 loop reads CASSETGTGLSYEQYF. The CDR3 DNA reads as TGTGCCAGCTCAGAGACCGGGACAGGGCTATCCTACGAGCAGTACTTC.

The genes are TRBV3-1 and TRBJ2-5; 9 bases match TRBD1. The V gene end was trimmed by 2 bases and the J gene end by 2 bases; junction bases not matched to a gene: 9. Per the germline V gene, CDR1 is LGHDT and CDR2 is YNNKEL (reference sequence). The CDR3 runs 17 residues. CDR3 bases: TGTGCCAGCAGCCAACTCAACAGGGGGCTCGTACAAGAGACCCAGTACTTC. Its translation is CASSQLNRGLVQETQYF.

The sample holds many counts of this clonotype. This chain links TRBV28 with TRBJ2-7; TRBD2 is a possible D gene (5 bases). This CDR3 contains 13 residues. Germline V gene lookup returns CDR1 MDHEN and CDR2 SYDVKM. V was clipped by 3 bases and J by 3 bases, with 9 bases between them. CDR3 in DNA: TGTGCCAGCAGTTTCCGAGGGAGCTACGAGCAGTACGTC. Its translation: CASSFRGSYEQYV.

The sample holds many counts of this clonotype. The V call is TRBV5-1, the J call TRBJ2-2; 12 bases line up with TRBD2. CDR1 is SGHRS and CDR2 is YFSETQ in the germline V gene. V gave up 0 bases and J gave up 10 bases; unmatched junction bases: 7. The CDR3 is 16 amino acids. In DNA, the CDR3 is TGCGCCAGCAGCTTGGGACTAGCGGGAGTTATAGAGGAGCTGTTTTTT. Its translation is CASSLGLAGVIEELFF. Together with reference TRBV5-1 and TRBJ2-2, the CDR3 gives the full variable domain: KAGVTQTPRYLIKTRGQQVTLSCSPISGHRSVSWYQQTPGQGLQFLFEYFSETQRNKGNFPGRFSGRQFSNSRSEMNVSTLELGDSALYLCASSLGLAGVIEELFFGEGSRLTVL.

This clonotype was detected ten times or more. This chain links TRBV9 with TRBJ1-3, with D possibly matching TRBD1 (6 bases). The V gene lost 1 base and the J gene lost 3 bases, with 20 bases spanning the gap. The germline gives CDR1 SGDLS, CDR2 YYNGEE. This CDR3 region has 18 residues. This chain's CDR3 is CASSVTPVRGGGGNTIYF. The DNA for the CDR3 is TGTGCCAGCAGCGTAACTCCCGTTCGGGGGGGCGGTGGAAACACCATATATTTT.

This chain links TRBV29-1 with TRBJ2-2; D gene uncertain. CDR3 length: 12 residues. Per the germline V gene, CDR1 is SQVTM and CDR2 is ANQGSEA. Trimming shortened V by 4 bases and J by 2 bases, and 5 bases separated the two germline ends. This chain's CDR3 is CSVVKNTGELFF. For the CDR3, the DNA is TGCAGCGTTGTAAAAAACACCGGGGAGCTGTTTTTT.

There are a few counts of this clonotype. The chain's CDR3 is CASSFGSGYNEQFF. For the CDR3, the DNA is TGCGCCAGCAGCTTCGGTAGCGGGTACAATGAGCAGTTCTTC. The chain recombines TRBV5-1 with TRBJ2-1, with 7 bases that match TRBD2. Per germline, CDR1 SGHRS and CDR2 YFSETQ. The CDR3 consists of 14 residues. Trimming took 2 bases from V and 4 from J; bases not matched to a gene: 3.

The rearrangement joins TRBV20-1 to TRBJ2-3; the D gene is possibly TRBD2 (7 bases). There are 14 residues in the CDR3. Per germline, CDR1 DFQATT and CDR2 SNEGSKA (reference sequence). V lost 5 bases to trimming and J lost 4 bases, with 16 bases between them. CDR3 protein: CSAEGGAGPDTQYF. The DNA for the CDR3 is TGCAGTGCTGAGGGGGGGGCTGGGCCAGATACGCAGTATTTT.

CDR3 bases: TGTGCCAGCAGTTACAAGGGGGCGTACATCGGGGAGCTGTTTTTT. This encodes CASSYKGAYIGELFF. The V call is TRBV6-5, the J call TRBJ2-2; 7 positions match TRBD1. Losses at the gene ends were 2 bases for V and 7 bases for J; bases not matched to a gene: 7. The CDR3 is 15 residues long. CDR1 and CDR2 from the germline V gene are MNHEY and SVGAGI.

This clonotype was seen repeatedly, ten times or more. The chain is built from TRBV4-1 and TRBJ2-3, with 7 bases aligning to TRBD2. Unmatched junction bases numbered 13, after V lost 1 base and J lost 3 bases. The germline V gene has CDR1 MGHRA and CDR2 YSYEKL. The CDR3 consists of 18 residues. The CDR3 protein is CASSQVMGLSGGTDTQYF. CDR3 DNA sequence: TGCGCCAGCAGCCAAGTAATGGGACTAAGCGGAGGAACAGATACGCAGTATTTT.

In the case of this clonotype: Germline and junction disagree at one end, which may indicate a read error. The rearrangement links TRBV28 to TRBJ2-2; D uncertain. CDR1 MDHEN and CDR2 SYDVKM come from the germline V gene. CDR3 size: 16 residues. Written as DNA, the CDR3 is TGTGCCAGCAGTTTAGGGTTTGGGGTCGGCACCGTGGAGCTGTTTTTT. As protein: CASSLGFGVGTVELFF.

At least ten counts were recorded for this clonotype. The chain joins TRBV12-3 or TRBV12-4 to TRBJ2-3; D ambiguous. There are 14 residues in the CDR3. With 2 bases removed from V and 5 bases from J, the gap between germline ends came to 11 bases. The DNA of the CDR3 is TGTGCCAGCAGTTTAAGTCGGGTTGGAGATACGCAGTATTTT. This translates into CASSLSRVGDTQYF.

This clonotype was counted a few times. The chain recombines TRBV4-1 with TRBJ2-1; 12 bases align to TRBD2. The CDR3 sequence is 16 residues long. V gave up 3 bases and J gave up 4 bases; unmatched junction bases: 4. CDR1 MGHRA and CDR2 YSYEKL come from the germline V gene. The chain's CDR3 is CASSQIGLAGYNEQFF. The CDR3 nucleotides are TGCGCCAGCAGCCAGATTGGACTAGCGGGGTACAATGAGCAGTTCTTC.